This T cell receptor (beta chain) appears in the sequencing data of a study of CD8 T cells in ankylosing spondylitis. TCRdb processed the 5' RACE reads anew with MiXCR; each CDR3 protein has one entry. The data hold under 400,000 distinct CDR3 sequences, with around 10% observed a single time. CDR1 is SQVTM, CDR2 ANQGSEA, per germline. Trimming stripped 0 bases from V and 0 bases from J, with 6 bases between. CDR3 length equals 13 residues. The table lists this clonotype with many counts. The chain joins TRBV29-1 to TRBJ2-7; D remains unclear. This clonotype originated in a female donor with ankylosing spondylitis or in good health (not recorded which). Specimen: blood, either unsorted or a sorted T cell fraction (not recorded which). The CDR3 DNA follows: TGCAGCGTTGAAGACAGTTCCTCCTACGAGCAGTACTTC. The encoded protein is CSVEDSSSYEQYF.